This T cell receptor beta chain was retrieved from a study of molecular identifiers for immune sequencing clone quantification. One entry per CDR3 protein results from TCRdb running MiXCR on the PCR reads. The profile shows tens of thousands of distinct CDR3 sequences, less than 25% of them singletons. This clonotype was counted a few times. Since a much larger clone is just one base distant, this may be a read error. This CDR3 contains 15 residues. Specimen: naive CD8+ T cells from blood, with Jurkat cell RNA spiked in. Subset meaning: FACS-sorted CD8+CD4-CCR7+CD45RA+ naive T cells. The rearrangement links TRBV12-3 or TRBV12-4 to TRBJ1-5; D is unclear. The TCR sequence derives from a human donor in good health. Some libraries in this study had Jurkat cell RNA spiked in. The CDR3 region is CASRADGYSNQPHHF. CDR3 nucleotide sequence: TGTGCCAGCAGGGCGGACGGCTATAGCAATCAGCCCCATCATTTT.